This entry lists 2 T cell receptor beta chains sequenced from one sample in a study of STAT5B mutations in CD4+ large granular lymphocyte leukemia (dated by TCRdb to 2021 to 2024). Receptor libraries were prepared by the immunoSEQ multiplex PCR assay. The source is immuneACCESS, and TCRdb retained only in-frame sequences with V and J called. Part of the clones is not carried over; for the studies checked, unresolved V genes explain less than half of this, and the remainder is unexplained. In all, the sample holds 6,000 or so clones, and approximately 74% of those were seen once. 1.5% to 2% of the sample rests with the top ten. Material: PBMCs. The source of these receptors is a woman in her 70s with CD4+ T-cell large granular lymphocyte leukemia.

This clone has a handful of counts. This sequence joins TRBV29-1 and TRBJ1-2; TRBD1 is a possible D gene (6 bases). The CDR3 is made up of 14 amino acids. Trimming pared 2 bases from V and 7 bases from J, leaving 17 bases between. Germline values: CDR1 SQVTM, CDR2 ANQGSEA. The CDR3 DNA sequence: TGCAGCGTTGAAATTTTACAGGGCGGTGGTGGCTACACCTTC. This codes for CSVEILQGGGGYTF.

In the case of this clone: Relative to the germline gene, one junction end is altered; a read error may explain this. The chain is built from TRBV7-7 and TRBJ1-1; D unresolved. CDR1 and CDR2 from the germline V gene are SSHAT and FNYEAQ (reference sequence). The length of the CDR3 is 13 residues. The CDR3 loop is CASSSQENTEAFF. The CDR3 nucleotides are TGTGCTAGCAGCTCTCAAGAAAACACTGAAGCTTTCTTT.